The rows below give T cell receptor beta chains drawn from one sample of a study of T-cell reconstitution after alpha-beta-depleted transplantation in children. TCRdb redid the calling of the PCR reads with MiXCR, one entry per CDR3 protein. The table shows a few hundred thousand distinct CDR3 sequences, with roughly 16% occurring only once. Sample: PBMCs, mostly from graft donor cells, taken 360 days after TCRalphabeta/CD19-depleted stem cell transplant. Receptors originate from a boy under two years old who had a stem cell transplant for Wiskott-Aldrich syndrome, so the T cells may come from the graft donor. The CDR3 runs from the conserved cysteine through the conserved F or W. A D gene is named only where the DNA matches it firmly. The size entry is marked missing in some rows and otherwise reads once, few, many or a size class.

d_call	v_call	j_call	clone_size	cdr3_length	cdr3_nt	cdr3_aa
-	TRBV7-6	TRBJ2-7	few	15	TGTGCCAGCAGCACCGGGGACGGAAGCTCCTACGAGCAGTACTTC	CASSTGDGSSYEQYF
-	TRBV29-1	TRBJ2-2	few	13	TGCAGCGTTTCGGGACCGAACACCGGGGAGCTGTTTTTT	CSVSGPNTGELFF
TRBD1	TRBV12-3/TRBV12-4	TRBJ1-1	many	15	TGTGCCAGCAGCCGGACAGGGTGGAGTAGAACTGAAGCTTTCTTT	CASSRTGWSRTEAFF
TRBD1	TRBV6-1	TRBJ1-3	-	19	TGTGCCAGCGGAACCGGGACAGGCGACTCCTTTACCTCTGGAAACACCATATATTTT	CASGTGTGDSFTSGNTIYF
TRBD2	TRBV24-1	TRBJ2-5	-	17	TGTGCCACCAGTGATTTCTCGCGGGAGCGGTTGGAAGAGACCCAGTACTTC	CATSDFSRERLEETQYF
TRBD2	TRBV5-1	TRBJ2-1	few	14	TGCGCCAGCAGCTCCTGGACTAGAAACAATGAGCAGTTCTTC	CASSSWTRNNEQFF
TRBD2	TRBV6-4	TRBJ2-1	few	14	TGTGCCAGCAGTGACTCGGGGGGGATGAATGAGCAGTTCTTC	CASSDSGGMNEQFF
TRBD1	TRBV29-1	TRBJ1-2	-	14	TGCAGCGTGGGACAGGGGGCGTACGACTATGGCTACACCTTC	CSVGQGAYDYGYTF
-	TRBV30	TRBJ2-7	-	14	TGTGCCTGGAGCACCCCCGTCTCGGGTCGGTTGAAGTACTTC	CAWSTPVSGRLKYF
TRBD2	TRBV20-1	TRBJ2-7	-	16	TGCAGTGCTAGACCGTGGCCAGCGGGGGTATTCTACGAGCAGTACTTC	CSARPWPAGVFYEQYF
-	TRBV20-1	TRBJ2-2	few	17	TGCAGTGCTAGAGATCCTCGGCTAGCACCGAACACCGGGGAGCTGTTTTTT	CSARDPRLAPNTGELFF
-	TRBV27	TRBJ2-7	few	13	TGTGCCAGCAGTTTCAACTTCTTCTACGAGCAGTACTTC	CASSFNFFYEQYF
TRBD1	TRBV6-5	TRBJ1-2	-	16	TGTGCCAGCAGTTACGGAAGTACAGGGGACCACTATGGCTACACCTTC	CASSYGSTGDHYGYTF
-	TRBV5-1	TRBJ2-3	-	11	TGCGCCAGCAGTAATTCCGATACGCAGTATTTT	CASSNSDTQYF
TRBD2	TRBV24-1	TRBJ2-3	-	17	TGTGCCACCAGTTCGACTAGCGGGATCCCTAGCACAGATACGCAGTATTTT	CATSSTSGIPSTDTQYF
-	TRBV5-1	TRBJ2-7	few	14	TGCGCCAGCAGCTTGGATCGTCCCTCCTACGAGCAGTACTTC	CASSLDRPSYEQYF
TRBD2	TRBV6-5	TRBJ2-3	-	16	TGTGCCAGCAGTTACCACGGGACTAGGAGCACAGATACGCAGTATTTT	CASSYHGTRSTDTQYF
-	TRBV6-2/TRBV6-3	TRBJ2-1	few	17	TGTGCCAGCAGTTACCCTCTGGGGGAGCCTCGCTACAATGAGCAGTTCTTC	CASSYPLGEPRYNEQFF
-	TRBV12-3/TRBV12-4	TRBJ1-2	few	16	TGTGCCAGCTCTCTGGCCCTTTTGAGGGACGGCTATGGCTACACCTTC	CASSLALLRDGYGYTF
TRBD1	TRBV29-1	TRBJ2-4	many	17	TGCAGCGTTGTGGACAGGCCGACCCATTTAGCCAAAAACATTCAGTACTTC	CSVVDRPTHLAKNIQYF
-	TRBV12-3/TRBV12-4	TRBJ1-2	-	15	TGTGCCAGCAGTAAAATGGACAGTTTTAACTATGGCTACACCTTC	CASSKMDSFNYGYTF
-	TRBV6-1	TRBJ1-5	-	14	TGTGCCAGCAGCCATCAGGGGAATAATCAGCCCCAGCATTTT	CASSHQGNNQPQHF
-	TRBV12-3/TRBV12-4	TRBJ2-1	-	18	TGTGCCAGCCGACGGGGGCAGGGGCCGACCCCTTCCTACAATGAGCAGTTCTTC	CASRRGQGPTPSYNEQFF
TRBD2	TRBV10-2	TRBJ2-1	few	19	TGCGCCAGCAGTGAGTCGGCCCATAGCGGGGGCCGACACTACAATGAGCAGTTCTTC	CASSESAHSGGRHYNEQFF
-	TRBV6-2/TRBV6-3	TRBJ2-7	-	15	TGTGCCAGCAGATTACAGGGAACCTTATGGTACGAGCAGTACTTC	CASRLQGTLWYEQYF
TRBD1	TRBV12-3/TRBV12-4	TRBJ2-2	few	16	TGTGCCAGCAGCAGACAGGGGCTCCTCCGCACCGGGGAGCTGTTTTTT	CASSRQGLLRTGELFF
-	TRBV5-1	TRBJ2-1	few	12	TGCGCCAGCAGCACAGGGACTAATGAGCAGTTCTTC	CASSTGTNEQFF
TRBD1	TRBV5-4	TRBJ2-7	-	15	TGTGCCAGCAGCCTGGGGCGGACAGGGTTTTACGAGCAGTACTTC	CASSLGRTGFYEQYF
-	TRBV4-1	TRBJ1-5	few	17	TGCGCCAGCAGCCAATTGGAACCAGGGTTTAGCAATCAGCCCCAGCATTTT	CASSQLEPGFSNQPQHF
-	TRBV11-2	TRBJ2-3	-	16	TGTGCCAGCAGCTTAGTTTCCGGGATCCACACAGATACGCAGTATTTT	CASSLVSGIHTDTQYF
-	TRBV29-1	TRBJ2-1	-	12	TGCTCGTTCCGTCCCTCCTACAATGAGCAGTTCTTC	CSFRPSYNEQFF
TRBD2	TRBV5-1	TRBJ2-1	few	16	TGCGCCAGCAGCTTTAGCGGGGGGTCCAATTACAATGAGCAGTTCTTC	CASSFSGGSNYNEQFF
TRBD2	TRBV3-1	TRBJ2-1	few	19	TGTGCCAGCAGCCAAGGGGTAGGTCTAGCGGGGGGGCGAAAGGATGAGCAGTTCTTC	CASSQGVGLAGGRKDEQFF